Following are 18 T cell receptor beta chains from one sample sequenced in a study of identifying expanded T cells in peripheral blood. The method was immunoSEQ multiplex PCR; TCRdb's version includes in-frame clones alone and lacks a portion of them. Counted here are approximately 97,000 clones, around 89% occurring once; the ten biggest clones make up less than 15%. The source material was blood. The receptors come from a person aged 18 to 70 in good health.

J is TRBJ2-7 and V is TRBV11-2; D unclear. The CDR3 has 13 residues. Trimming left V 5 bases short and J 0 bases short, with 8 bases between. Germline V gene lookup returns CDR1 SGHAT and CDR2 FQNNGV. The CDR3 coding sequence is TGTGCCAGCAGCCCCCCCCTCTCCTACGAGCAGTACTTC. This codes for CASSPPLSYEQYF. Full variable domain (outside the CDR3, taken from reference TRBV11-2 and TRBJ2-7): EAGVAQSPRYKIIEKRQSVAFWCNPISGHATLYWYQQILGQGPKLLIQFQNNGVVDDSQLPKDRFSAERLKGVDSTLKIQPAKLEDSAVYLCASSPPLSYEQYFGPGTRLTVT.

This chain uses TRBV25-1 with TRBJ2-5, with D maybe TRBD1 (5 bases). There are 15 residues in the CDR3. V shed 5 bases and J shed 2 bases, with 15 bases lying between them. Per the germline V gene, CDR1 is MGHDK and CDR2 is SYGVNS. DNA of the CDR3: TGTGCCAGCAGTCCCCGGTGGGGCTTACAAGAGACCCAGTACTTC. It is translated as CASSPRWGLQETQYF. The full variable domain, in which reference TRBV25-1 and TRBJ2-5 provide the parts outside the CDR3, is EADIYQTPRYLVIGTGKKITLECSQTMGHDKMYWYQQDPGMELHLIHYSYGVNSTEKGDLSSESTVSRIRTEHFPLTLESARPSHTSQYLCASSPRWGLQETQYFGPGTRLLVL.

CDR3 bases: TGTGCCAGTAGCGAGGGAGGGGATGGCTACACCTTC. Protein product: CASSEGGDGYTF. The chain couples TRBV19 to TRBJ1-2, with D possibly TRBD1 on 5 matching bases. CDR3 length: 12 amino acids. Trimming left V 6 bases short and J 6 bases short, with 11 bases between. Germline values: CDR1 LNHDA, CDR2 SQIVND (reference sequence).

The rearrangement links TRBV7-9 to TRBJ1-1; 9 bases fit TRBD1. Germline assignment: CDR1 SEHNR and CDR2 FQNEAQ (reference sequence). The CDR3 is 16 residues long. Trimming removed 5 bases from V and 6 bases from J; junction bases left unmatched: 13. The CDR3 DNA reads TGTGCCAGCAGCCCGAATACACAGGGGGCAGTCGCTGAAGCTTTCTTT. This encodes CASSPNTQGAVAEAFF.

This CDR3 is CANSPGYSPTDTQYF. In nucleotides, the CDR3 is TGTGCTAACAGCCCCGGGTACAGCCCCACAGATACGCAGTATTTT. The V call is TRBV28, the J call TRBJ2-3; no clear D gene. CDR1 is MDHEN, CDR2 SYDVKM, per germline. The CDR3 extends over 15 amino acids. Based on the CDR3 plus reference TRBV28 and TRBJ2-3, the full variable domain is DVKVTQSSRYLVKRTGEKVFLECVQDMDHENMFWYRQDPGLGLRLIYFSYDVKMKEKGDIPEGYSVSREKKERFSLILESASTNQTSMYLCANSPGYSPTDTQYFGPGTRLTVL.

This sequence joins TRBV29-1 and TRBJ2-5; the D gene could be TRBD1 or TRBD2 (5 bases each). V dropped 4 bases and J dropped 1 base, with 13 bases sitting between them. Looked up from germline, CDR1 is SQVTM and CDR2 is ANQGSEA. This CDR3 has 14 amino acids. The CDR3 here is CSVVWGTPQETQYF. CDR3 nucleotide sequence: TGCAGCGTTGTATGGGGGACCCCCCAAGAGACCCAGTACTTC.

This CDR3 is CASSQKKGTSSGGPPYNEQFF. Here the CDR3 DNA reads TGTGCCAGCAGCCAAAAAAAGGGGACCTCTAGCGGGGGGCCCCCCTACAATGAGCAGTTCTTC. V is TRBV14 and J is TRBJ2-1, with 11 bases that match TRBD2. Germline values: CDR1 SGHDN, CDR2 FVKESK. After removal of 2 bases from V and 2 bases from J, the junction contained 17 bases not matched to a gene. This CDR3 has 21 amino acids.

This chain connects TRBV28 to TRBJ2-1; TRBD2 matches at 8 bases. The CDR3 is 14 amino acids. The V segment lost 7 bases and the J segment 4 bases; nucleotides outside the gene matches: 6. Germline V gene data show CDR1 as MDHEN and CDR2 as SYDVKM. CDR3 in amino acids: CASNPGTRYNEQFF. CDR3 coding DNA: TGTGCCAGCAACCCTGGGACTAGATACAATGAGCAGTTCTTC. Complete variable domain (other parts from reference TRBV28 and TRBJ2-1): DVKVTQSSRYLVKRTGEKVFLECVQDMDHENMFWYRQDPGLGLRLIYFSYDVKMKEKGDIPEGYSVSREKKERFSLILESASTNQTSMYLCASNPGTRYNEQFFGPGTRLTVL.

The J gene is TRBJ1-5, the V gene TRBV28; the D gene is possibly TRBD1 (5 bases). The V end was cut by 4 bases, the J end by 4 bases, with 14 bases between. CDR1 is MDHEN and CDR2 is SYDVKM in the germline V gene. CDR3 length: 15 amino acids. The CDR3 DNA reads TGTGCCAGCAGTTCCCCGATGCAGGGAAATCAGCCCCAGCATTTT. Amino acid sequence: CASSSPMQGNQPQHF. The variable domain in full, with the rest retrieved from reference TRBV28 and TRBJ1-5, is DVKVTQSSRYLVKRTGEKVFLECVQDMDHENMFWYRQDPGLGLRLIYFSYDVKMKEKGDIPEGYSVSREKKERFSLILESASTNQTSMYLCASSSPMQGNQPQHFGDGTRLSIL.

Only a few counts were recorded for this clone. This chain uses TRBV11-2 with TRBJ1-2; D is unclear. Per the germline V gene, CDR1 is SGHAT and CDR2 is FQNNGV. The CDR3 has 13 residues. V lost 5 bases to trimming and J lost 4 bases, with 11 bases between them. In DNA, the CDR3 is TGTGCCAGCAGCCTGGCCGGGTCCTATGGCTACACCTTC. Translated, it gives CASSLAGSYGYTF.

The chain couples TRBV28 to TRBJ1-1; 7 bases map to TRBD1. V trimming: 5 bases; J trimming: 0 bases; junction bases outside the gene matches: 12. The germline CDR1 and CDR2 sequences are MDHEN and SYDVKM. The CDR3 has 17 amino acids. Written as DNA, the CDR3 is TGTGCCAGCAGTACACCGAAAAGGACAGGTTTGAACACTGAAGCTTTCTTT. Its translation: CASSTPKRTGLNTEAFF.

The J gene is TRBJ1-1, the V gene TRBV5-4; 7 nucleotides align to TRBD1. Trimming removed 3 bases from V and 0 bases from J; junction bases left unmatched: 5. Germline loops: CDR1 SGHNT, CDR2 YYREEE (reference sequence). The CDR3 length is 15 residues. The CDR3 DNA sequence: TGTGCCAGCAGCTCGCTAGGGGGCATGAACACTGAAGCTTTCTTT. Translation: CASSSLGGMNTEAFF. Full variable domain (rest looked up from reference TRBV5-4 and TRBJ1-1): ETGVTQSPTHLIKTRGQQVTLRCSSQSGHNTVSWYQQALGQGPQFIFQYYREEENGRGNFPPRFSGLQFPNYSSELNVNALELDDSALYLCASSSLGGMNTEAFFGQGTRLTVV.

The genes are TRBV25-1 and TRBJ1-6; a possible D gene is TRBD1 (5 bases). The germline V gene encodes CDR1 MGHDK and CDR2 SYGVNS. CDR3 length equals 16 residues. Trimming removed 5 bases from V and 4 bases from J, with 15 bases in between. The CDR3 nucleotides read TGTGCCAGCAGTATCCCGGGGACGGTGTATAATTCACCCCTCCACTTT. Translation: CASSIPGTVYNSPLHF.

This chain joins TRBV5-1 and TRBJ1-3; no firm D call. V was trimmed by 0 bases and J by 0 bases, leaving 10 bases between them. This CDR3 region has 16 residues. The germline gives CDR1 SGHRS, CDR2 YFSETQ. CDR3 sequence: CASSLGDGSSGNTIYF. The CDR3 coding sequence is TGCGCCAGCAGCTTGGGCGACGGCAGCTCTGGAAACACCATATATTTT.

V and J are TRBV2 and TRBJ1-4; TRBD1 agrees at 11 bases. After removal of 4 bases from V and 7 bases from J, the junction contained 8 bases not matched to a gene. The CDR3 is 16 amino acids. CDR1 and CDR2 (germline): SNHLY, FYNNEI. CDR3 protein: CASSGTGGQGAEKLFF. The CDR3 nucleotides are TGTGCCAGCAGTGGGACGGGAGGACAGGGGGCTGAAAAACTGTTTTTT.

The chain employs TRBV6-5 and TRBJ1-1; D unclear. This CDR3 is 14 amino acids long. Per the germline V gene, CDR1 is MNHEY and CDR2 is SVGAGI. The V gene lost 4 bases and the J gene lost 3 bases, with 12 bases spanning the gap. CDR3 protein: CASSLKGTDTEAFF. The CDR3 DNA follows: TGTGCCAGCAGTTTAAAGGGTACGGACACTGAAGCTTTCTTT.

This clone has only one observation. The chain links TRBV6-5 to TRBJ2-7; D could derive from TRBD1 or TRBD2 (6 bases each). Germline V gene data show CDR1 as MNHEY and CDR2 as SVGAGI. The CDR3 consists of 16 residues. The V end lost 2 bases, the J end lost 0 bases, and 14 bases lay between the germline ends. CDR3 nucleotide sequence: TGTGCCAGCAGTTACCGGGGAGGACAGAGCTCCTACGAGCAGTACTTC. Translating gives CASSYRGGQSSYEQYF.

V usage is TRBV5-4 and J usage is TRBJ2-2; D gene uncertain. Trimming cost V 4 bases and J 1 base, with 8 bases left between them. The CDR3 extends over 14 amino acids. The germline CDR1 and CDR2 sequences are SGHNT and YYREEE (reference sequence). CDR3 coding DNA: TGTGCCAGCAGCCCGGCCAGGAACACCGGGGAGCTGTTTTTT. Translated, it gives CASSPARNTGELFF.